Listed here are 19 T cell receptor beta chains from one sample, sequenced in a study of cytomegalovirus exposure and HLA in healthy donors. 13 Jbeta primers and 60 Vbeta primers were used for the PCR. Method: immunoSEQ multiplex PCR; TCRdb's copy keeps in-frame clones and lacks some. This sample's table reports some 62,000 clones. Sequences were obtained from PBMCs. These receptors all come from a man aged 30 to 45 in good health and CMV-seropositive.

CDR3 nucleotides: TGTGCCAGCACCCGGGACAGGAACACCGGGGAGCTGTTTTTT. This codes for CASTRDRNTGELFF. The chain couples TRBV5-4 to TRBJ2-2; 7 bases are shared with TRBD1. V trimming: 6 bases; J trimming: 1 base; junction bases outside the gene matches: 3. From germline, CDR1 is SGHNT and CDR2 YYREEE (reference sequence). The CDR3 is 14 amino acids. The variable domain in full, completed from reference TRBV5-4 and TRBJ2-2, reads ETGVTQSPTHLIKTRGQQVTLRCSSQSGHNTVSWYQQALGQGPQFIFQYYREEENGRGNFPPRFSGLQFPNYSSELNVNALELDDSALYLCASTRDRNTGELFFGEGSRLTVL.

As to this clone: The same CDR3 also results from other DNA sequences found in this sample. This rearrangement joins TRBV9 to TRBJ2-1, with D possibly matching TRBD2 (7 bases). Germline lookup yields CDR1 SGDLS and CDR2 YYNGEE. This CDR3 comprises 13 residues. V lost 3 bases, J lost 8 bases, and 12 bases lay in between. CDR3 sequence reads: CASSGGGMDEQFF. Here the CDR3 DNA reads TGTGCCAGCAGCGGCGGGGGCATGGATGAGCAGTTCTTC.

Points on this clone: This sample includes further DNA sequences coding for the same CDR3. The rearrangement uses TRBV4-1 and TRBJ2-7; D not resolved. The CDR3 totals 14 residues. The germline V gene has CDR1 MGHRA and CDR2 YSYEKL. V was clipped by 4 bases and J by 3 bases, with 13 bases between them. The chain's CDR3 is CASSRPDLVYEQYF. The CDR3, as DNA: TGCGCCAGCAGCCGCCCAGACTTGGTCTACGAGCAGTACTTC.

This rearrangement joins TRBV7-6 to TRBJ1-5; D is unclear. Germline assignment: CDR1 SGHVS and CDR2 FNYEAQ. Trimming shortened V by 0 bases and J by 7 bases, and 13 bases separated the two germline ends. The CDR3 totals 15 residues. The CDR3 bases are TGTGCCAGCAGCTTAGCGCCCAGAAAGAAGCAGCCCCAGCATTTT. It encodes CASSLAPRKKQPQHF.

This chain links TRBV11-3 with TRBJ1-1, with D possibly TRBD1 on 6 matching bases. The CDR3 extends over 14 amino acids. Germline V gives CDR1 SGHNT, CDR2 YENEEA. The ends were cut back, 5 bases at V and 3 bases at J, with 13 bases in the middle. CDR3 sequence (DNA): TGTGCCAGCAGCGGCGGGGGCAGGCACACTGAAGCTTTCTTT. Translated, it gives CASSGGGRHTEAFF.

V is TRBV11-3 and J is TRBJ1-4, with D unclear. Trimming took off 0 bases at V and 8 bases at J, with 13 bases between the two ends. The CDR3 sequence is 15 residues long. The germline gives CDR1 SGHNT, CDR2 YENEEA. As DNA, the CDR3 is TGTGCCAGCAGCTTAGATATTAGAGCTACCGAAAAACTGTTTTTT. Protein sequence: CASSLDIRATEKLFF.

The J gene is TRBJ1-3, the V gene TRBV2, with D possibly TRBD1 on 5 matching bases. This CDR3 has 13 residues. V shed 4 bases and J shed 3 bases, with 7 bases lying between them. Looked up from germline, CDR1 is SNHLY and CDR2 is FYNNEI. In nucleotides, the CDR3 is TGTGCCAGCAGTGCAGGGTTTGGAAACACCATATATTTT. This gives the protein CASSAGFGNTIYF.

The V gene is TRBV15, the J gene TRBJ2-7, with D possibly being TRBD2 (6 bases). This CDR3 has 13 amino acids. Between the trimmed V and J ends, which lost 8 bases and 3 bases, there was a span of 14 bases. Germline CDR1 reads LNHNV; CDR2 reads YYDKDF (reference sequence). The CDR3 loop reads CATGAGPGYEQYF. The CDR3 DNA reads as TGTGCCACCGGGGCGGGGCCGGGCTACGAGCAGTACTTC.

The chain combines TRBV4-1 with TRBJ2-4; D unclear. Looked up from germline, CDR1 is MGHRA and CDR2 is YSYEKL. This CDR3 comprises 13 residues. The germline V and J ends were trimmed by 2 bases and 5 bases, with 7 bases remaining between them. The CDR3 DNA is TGCGCCAGCAGCCAAAAGCGACAAAACATTCAGTACTTC. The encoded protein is CASSQKRQNIQYF.

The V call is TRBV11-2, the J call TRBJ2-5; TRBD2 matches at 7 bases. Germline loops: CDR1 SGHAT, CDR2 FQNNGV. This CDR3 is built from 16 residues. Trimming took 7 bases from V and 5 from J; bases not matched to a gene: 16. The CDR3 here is CASTQGGLGSWETQYF. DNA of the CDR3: TGTGCCAGCACCCAGGGAGGGCTGGGCTCGTGGGAGACCCAGTACTTC.

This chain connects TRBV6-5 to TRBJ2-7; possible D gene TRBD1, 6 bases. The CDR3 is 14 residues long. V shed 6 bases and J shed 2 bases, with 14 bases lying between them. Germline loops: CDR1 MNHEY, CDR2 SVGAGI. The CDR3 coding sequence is TGTGCCAGCAGCCCGACGCAGGGGACCTACGAGCAGTACTTC. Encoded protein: CASSPTQGTYEQYF.

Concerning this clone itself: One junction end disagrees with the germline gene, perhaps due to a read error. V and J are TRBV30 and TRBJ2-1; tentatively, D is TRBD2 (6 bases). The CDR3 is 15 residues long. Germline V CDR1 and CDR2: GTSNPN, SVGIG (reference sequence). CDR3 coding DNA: TGTGCCGGGAGCGTAGGGCCCGGGAGTTACAATGAGCAGTTCTTC. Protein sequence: CAGSVGPGSYNEQFF.

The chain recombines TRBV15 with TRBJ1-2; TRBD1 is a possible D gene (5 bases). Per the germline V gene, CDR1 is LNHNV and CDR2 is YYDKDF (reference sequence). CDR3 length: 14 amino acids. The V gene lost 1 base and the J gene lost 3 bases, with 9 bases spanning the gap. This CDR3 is CATSRGDRDYGYTF. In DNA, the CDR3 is TGTGCCACCAGCAGAGGCGACAGAGACTATGGCTACACCTTC.

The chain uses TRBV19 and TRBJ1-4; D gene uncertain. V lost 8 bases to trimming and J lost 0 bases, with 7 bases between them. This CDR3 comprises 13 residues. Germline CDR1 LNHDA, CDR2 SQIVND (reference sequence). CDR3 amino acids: CASSVATNEKLFF. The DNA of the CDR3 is TGTGCCAGTTCAGTTGCAACTAATGAAAAACTGTTTTTT.

The CDR3 loop reads CASRTGTSGTYEQYF. The CDR3 DNA is TGTGCCAGTAGGACCGGGACTAGCGGGACGTACGAGCAGTACTTC. The V call is TRBV19, the J call TRBJ2-7; 13 nucleotides line up with TRBD2. Germline CDR1 LNHDA, CDR2 SQIVND (reference sequence). Trimming at V came to 6 bases and at J to 4 bases, leaving 6 bases not matched to a gene. This CDR3 region has 15 residues.

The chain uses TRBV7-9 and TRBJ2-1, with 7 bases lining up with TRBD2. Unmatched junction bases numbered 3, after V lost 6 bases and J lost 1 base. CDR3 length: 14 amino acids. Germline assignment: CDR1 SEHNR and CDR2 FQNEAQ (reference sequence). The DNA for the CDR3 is TGTGCCAGCAGATCCGGGAGGTCCTACAATGAGCAGTTCTTC. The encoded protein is CASRSGRSYNEQFF.

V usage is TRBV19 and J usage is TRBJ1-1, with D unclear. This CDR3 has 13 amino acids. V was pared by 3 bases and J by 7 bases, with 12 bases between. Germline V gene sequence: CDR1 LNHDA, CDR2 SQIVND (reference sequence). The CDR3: CASSMSSLDEAFF. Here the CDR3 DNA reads TGTGCCAGTAGTATGTCCAGTCTCGATGAAGCTTTCTTT. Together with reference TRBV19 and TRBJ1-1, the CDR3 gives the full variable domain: DGGITQSPKYLFRKEGQNVTLSCEQNLNHDAMYWYRQDPGQGLRLIYYSQIVNDFQKGDIAEGYSVSREKKESFPLTVTSAQKNPTAFYLCASSMSSLDEAFFGQGTRLTVV.

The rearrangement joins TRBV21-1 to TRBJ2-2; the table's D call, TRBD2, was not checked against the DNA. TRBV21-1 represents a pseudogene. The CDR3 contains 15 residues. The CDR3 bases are TGTGCCAGCAGCATAGCGGGAGAGCAATCCGGGGAGCTGTTTTTT. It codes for CASSIAGEQSGELFF.

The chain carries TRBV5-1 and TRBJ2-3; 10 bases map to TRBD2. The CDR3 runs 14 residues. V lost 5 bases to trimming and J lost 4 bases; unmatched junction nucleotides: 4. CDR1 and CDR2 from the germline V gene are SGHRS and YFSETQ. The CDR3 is CASRSGGAADTQYF. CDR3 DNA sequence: TGCGCCAGCAGAAGCGGGGGGGCCGCAGATACGCAGTATTTT.